This T cell receptor beta chain was identified during a study of hypomethylating agent response in myelodysplastic syndrome. Study-level background: Patients with neither complete response nor hematologic improvement were classed non-responders.

Bulk bone marrow was analyzed without sorting T-cell subsets. Between the trimmed V and J ends, which lost 3 bases and 1 base, there was a span of 10 bases. CDR3 length: 14 amino acids. The germline gives CDR1 SGHRS, CDR2 YFSETQ. As originally analysed: VDJdb flagged around 1.5% of 150,000 to 200,000 unique clonotypes as previously reported viral-epitope-specific. The method was immunoSEQ multiplex PCR; TCRdb's version includes in-frame clones alone and lacks a portion of them. The D gene and trimming were derived from the DNA, and the V and J assignments and clone size from that table. In the table there are 990 or so clones, about three quarters of which are singletons.

Sequenced material: bone marrow, taken before or after starting hypomethylating agent treatment for myelodysplastic syndrome (not recorded which). This receptor was identified in a human donor with myelodysplastic syndrome. The chain combines TRBV5-1 with TRBJ1-1, with unresolved D. CDR3 amino acids: CASSSGFGNTEAFF. The CDR3 DNA is TGCGCCAGCAGCTCGGGGTTCGGGAACACTGAAGCTTTCTTT.